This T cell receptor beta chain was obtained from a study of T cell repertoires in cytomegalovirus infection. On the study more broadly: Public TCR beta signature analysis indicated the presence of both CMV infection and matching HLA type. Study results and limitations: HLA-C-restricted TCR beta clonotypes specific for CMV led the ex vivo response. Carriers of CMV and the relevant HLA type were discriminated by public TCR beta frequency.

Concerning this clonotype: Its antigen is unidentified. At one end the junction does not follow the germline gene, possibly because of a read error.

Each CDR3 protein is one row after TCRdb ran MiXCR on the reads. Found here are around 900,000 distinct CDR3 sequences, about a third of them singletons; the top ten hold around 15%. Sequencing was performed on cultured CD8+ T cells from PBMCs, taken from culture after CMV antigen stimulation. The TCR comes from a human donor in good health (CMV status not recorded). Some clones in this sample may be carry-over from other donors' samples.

The chain's CDR3 is CASSYSITTNEKLFF. As DNA, the CDR3 is TGTGCCAGCAGTTACTCGATTACAACAAATGAAAAACTGTTTTTT. The V gene is TRBV6-5, the J gene TRBJ1-4; the D is unclear. The CDR3 totals 15 residues. Germline CDR1 and CDR2: MNHEY and SVGAGI.